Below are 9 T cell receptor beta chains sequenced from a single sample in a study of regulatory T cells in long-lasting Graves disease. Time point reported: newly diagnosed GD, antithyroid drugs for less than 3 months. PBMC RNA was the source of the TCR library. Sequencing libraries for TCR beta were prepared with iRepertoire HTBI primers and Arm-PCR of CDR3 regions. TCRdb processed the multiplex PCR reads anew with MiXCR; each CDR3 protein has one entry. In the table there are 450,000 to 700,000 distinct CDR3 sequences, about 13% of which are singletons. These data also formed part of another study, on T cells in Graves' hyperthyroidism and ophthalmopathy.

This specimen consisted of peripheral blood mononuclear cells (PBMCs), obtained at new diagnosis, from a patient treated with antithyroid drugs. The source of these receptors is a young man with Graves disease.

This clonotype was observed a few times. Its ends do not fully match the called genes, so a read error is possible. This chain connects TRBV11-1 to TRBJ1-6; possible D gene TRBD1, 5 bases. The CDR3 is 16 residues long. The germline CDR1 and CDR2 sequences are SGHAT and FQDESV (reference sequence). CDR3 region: CASQPGTSPVNSPLHF. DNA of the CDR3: TGCGCCAGCCAACCCGGGACTTCGCCCGTAAATTCACCCCTCCACTTT.

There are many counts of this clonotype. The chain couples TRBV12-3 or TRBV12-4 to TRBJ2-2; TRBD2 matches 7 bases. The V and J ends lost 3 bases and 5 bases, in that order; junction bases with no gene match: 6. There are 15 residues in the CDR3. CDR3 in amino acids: CASSFGGGMTGELFF. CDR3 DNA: TGTGCCAGCAGTTTCGGGGGAGGGATGACCGGGGAGCTGTTTTTT.

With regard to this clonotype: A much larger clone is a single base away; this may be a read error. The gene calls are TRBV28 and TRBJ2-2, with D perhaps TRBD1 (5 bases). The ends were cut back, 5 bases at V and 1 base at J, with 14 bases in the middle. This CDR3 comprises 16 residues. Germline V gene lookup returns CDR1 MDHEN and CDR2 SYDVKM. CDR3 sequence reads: CASSDLDQGNTGELFF. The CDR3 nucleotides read TGTGCCAGCAGTGATCTCGACCAGGGGAACACCGGGGAGCTGTTTTTT.

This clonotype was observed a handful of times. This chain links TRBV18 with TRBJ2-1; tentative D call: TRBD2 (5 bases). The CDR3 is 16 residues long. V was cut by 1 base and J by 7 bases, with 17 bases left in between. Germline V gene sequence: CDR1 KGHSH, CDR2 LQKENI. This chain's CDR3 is CASSPLRASFRNEQFF. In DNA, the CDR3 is TGTGCCAGCTCACCACTTAGGGCTAGCTTTCGAAATGAGCAGTTCTTC.

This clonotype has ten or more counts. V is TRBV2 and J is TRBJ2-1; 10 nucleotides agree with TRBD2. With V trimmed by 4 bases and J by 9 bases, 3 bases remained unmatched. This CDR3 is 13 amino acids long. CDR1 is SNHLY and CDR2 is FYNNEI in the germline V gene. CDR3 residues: CASSGTSGGEQFF. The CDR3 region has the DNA TGTGCCAGCAGTGGGACTAGCGGCGGTGAGCAGTTCTTC.

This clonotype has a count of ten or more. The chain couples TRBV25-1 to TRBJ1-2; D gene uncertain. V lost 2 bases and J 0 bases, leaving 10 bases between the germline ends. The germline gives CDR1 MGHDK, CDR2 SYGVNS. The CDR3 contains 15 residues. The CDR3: CASSEPSTANYGYTF. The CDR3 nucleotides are TGTGCCAGCAGTGAACCCTCCACAGCTAACTATGGCTACACCTTC.

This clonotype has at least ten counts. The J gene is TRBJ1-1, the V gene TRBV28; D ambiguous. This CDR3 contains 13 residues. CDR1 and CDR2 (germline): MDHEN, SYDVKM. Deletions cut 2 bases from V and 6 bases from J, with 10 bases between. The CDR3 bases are TGTGCCAGCAGTTTAGGGCCCCGATCTGAAGCTTTCTTT. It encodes CASSLGPRSEAFF.

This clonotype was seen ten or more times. The CDR3 nucleotides are TGTGCCAGCCGAGTGGAAGATACGCAGTATTTT. Its protein product is CASRVEDTQYF. The chain uses TRBV28 and TRBJ2-3; D is ambiguous. The V and J ends lost 8 bases and 5 bases respectively, with 8 bases between them. There are 11 residues in the CDR3. The germline V gene has CDR1 MDHEN and CDR2 SYDVKM.

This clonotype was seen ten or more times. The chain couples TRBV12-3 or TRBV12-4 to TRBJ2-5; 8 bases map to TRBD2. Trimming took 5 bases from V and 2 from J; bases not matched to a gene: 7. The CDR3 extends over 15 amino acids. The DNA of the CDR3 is TGTGCCAGCAGTCGGCGGGAGGACTATCAAGAGACCCAGTACTTC. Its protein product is CASSRREDYQETQYF.